This TCR beta chain was sequenced for a study of blood T cell repertoires in COVID-19. Clones were read by immunoSEQ multiplex PCR, and TCRdb kept only the in-frame ones, dropping some. The sample shows approximately 220,000 clones, under 90% of them seen only once. V lost 6 bases and J lost 7; bases outside the gene matches: 5. The CDR3 is 12 amino acids. The receptor was isolated from a woman in her thirties or forties who had been exposed to COVID-19. The gene calls are TRBV12-3 or TRBV12-4 and TRBJ1-1; TRBD1 aligns across 7 bases. Material for sequencing was PBMCs or T cells enriched from blood (not recorded which). CDR3: CASSSQGDEAFF. For the CDR3, the DNA is TGTGCCAGCAGCTCTCAGGGGGATGAAGCTTTCTTT.